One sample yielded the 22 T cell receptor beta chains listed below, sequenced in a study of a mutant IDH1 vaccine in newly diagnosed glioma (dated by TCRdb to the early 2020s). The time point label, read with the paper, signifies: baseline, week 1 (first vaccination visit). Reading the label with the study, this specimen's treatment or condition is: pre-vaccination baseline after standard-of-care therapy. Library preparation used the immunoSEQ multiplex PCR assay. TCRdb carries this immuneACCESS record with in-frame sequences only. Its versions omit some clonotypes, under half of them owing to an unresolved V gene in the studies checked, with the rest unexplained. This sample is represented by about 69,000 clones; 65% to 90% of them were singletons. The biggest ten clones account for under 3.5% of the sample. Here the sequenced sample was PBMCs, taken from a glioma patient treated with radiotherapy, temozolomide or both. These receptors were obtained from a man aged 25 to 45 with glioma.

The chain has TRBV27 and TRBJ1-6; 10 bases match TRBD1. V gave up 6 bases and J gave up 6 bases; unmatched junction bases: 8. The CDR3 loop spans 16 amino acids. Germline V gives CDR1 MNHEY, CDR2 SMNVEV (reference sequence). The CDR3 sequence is CASRLTDRGLNSPLHF. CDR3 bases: TGTGCCAGCAGGCTCACTGACAGGGGGCTTAATTCACCCCTCCACTTT.

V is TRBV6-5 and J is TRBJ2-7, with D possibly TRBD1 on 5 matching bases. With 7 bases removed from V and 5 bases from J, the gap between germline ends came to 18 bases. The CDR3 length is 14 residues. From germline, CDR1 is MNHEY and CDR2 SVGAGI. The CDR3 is CASIKGPGINEQYF. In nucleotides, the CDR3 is TGTGCCAGCATCAAGGGCCCAGGGATCAACGAGCAGTACTTC.

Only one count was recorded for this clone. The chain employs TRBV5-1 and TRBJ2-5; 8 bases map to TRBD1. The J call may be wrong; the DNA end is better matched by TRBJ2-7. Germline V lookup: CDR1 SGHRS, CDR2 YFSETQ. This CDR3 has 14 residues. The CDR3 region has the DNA TGCGCCAGCAGCCCCAGGACAGGGTCCTACGAGCAGTACTTC. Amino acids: CASSPRTGSYEQYF.

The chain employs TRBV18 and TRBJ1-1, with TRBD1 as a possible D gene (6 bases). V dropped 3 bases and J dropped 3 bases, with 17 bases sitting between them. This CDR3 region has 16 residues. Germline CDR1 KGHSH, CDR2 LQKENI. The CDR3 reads CASSPRRAGADTEAFF. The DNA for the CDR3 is TGTGCCAGCTCACCCCGGCGGGCAGGGGCAGACACTGAAGCTTTCTTT.

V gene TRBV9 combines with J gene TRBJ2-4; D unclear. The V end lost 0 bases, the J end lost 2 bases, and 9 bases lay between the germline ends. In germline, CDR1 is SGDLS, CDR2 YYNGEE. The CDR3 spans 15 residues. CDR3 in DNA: TGTGCCAGCAGCGTAGGTCGCAGATCCAAAAACATTCAGTACTTC. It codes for CASSVGRRSKNIQYF.

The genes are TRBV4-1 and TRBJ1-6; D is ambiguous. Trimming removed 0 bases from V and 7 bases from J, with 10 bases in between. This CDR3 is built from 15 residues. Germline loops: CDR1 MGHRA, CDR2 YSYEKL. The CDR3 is CASSQEAGFNSPLHF. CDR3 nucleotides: TGCGCCAGCAGCCAAGAAGCCGGGTTCAATTCACCCCTCCACTTT.

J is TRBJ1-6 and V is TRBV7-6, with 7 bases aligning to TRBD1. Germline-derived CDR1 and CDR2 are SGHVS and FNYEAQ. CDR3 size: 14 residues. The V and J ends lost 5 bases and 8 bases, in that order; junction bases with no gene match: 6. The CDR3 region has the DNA TGTGCCAGCAGCCGGGACAGAAAGGATTCACCCCTCCACTTT. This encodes CASSRDRKDSPLHF.

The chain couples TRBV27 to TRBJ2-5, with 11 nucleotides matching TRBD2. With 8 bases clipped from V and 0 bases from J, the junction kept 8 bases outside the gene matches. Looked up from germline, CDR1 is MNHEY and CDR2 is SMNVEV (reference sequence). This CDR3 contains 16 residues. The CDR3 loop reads CASGTSGALYQETQYF. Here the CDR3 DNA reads TGTGCCAGCGGGACTAGCGGCGCCCTATACCAAGAGACCCAGTACTTC.

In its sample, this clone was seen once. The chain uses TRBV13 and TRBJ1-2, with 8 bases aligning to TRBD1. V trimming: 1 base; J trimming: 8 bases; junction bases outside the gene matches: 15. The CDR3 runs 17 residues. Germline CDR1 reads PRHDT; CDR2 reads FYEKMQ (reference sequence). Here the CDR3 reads CASSLVATEDRDDGYTF. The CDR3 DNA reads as TGTGCCAGCAGCTTAGTTGCGACCGAGGACAGGGACGACGGCTACACCTTC.

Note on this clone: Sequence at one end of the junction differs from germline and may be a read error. Here the CDR3 reads CASSLDRSGTGLPPF. CDR3 nucleotides: TGTGCCAGCAGCTTGGATCGTTCGGGGACAGGCCTTCCTCCTTTT. The rearrangement uses TRBV5-4 and TRBJ1-1; 8 bases match TRBD1. This CDR3 has 15 amino acids. In germline, CDR1 is SGHNT, CDR2 YYREEE (reference sequence).

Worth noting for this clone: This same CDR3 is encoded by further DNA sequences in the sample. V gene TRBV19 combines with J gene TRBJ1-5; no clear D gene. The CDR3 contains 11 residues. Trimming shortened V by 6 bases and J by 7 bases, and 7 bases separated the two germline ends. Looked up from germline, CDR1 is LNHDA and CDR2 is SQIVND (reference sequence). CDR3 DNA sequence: TGTGCCAGTAGCTCGGGACAGCCCCAGCATTTT. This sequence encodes CASSSGQPQHF.

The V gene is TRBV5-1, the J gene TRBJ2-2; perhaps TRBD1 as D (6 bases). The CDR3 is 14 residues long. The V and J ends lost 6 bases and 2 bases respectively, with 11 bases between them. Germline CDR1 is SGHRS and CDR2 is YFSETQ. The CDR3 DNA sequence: TGCGCCAGCACTGGACAGCCTAACACCGGGGAGCTGTTTTTT. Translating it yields CASTGQPNTGELFF.

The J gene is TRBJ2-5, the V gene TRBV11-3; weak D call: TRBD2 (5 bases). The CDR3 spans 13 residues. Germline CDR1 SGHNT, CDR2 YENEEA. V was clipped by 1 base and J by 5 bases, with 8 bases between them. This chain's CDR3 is CASSLGGGETQYF. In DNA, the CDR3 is TGTGCCAGCAGCTTAGGTGGAGGCGAGACCCAGTACTTC.

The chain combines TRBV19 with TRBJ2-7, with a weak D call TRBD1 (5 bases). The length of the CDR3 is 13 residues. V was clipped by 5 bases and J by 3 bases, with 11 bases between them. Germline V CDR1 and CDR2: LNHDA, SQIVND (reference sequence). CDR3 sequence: CASSLARDYEQYF. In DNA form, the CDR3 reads TGTGCCAGTAGTTTAGCCAGGGACTACGAGCAGTACTTC.

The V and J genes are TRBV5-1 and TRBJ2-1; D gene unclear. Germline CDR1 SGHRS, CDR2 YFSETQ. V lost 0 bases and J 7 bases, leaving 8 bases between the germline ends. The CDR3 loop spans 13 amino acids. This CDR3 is CASSLGNANEQFF. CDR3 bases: TGCGCCAGCAGCTTGGGGAATGCGAATGAGCAGTTCTTC.

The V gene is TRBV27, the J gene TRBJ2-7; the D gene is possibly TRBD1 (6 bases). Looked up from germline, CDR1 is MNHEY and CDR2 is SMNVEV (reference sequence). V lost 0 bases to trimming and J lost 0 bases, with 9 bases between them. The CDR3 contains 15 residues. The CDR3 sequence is CASSLSPGDSYEQYF. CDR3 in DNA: TGTGCCAGCAGTTTATCCCCAGGGGACTCCTACGAGCAGTACTTC.

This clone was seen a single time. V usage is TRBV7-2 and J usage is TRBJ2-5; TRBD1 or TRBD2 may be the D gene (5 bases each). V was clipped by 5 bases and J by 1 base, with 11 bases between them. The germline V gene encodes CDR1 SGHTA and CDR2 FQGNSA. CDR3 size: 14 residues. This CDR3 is CASSVPGGQETQYF. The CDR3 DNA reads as TGTGCCAGCAGCGTCCCTGGGGGCCAAGAGACCCAGTACTTC. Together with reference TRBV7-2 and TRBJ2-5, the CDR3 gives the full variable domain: GAGVSQSPSNKVTEKGKDVELRCDPISGHTALYWYRQSLGQGLEFLIYFQGNSAPDKSGLPSDRFSAERTGGSVSTLTIQRTQQEDSAVYLCASSVPGGQETQYFGPGTRLLVL.

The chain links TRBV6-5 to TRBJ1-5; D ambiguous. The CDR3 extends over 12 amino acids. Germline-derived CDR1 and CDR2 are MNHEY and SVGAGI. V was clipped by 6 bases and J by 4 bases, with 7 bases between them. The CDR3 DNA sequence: TGTGCCAGCAGGGCTTGGAATCAGCCCCAGCATTTT. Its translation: CASRAWNQPQHF.

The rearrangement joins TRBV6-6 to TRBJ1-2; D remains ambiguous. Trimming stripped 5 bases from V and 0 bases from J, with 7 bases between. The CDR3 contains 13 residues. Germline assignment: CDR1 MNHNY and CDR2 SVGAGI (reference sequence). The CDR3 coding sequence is TGTGCCAGCAGTGACCCAGCTAACTATGGCTACACCTTC. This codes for CASSDPANYGYTF.

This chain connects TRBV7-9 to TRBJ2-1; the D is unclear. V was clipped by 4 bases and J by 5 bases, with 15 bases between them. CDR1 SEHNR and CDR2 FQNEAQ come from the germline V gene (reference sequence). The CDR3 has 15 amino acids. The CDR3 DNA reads TGTGCCAGCAGCTCCCGATTGGTCCGGGACAATGAGCAGTTCTTC. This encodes CASSSRLVRDNEQFF.

The CDR3 sequence is CASSLGQGGQTNEKLFF. The DNA for the CDR3 is TGTGCCAGCAGCCTGGGACAGGGGGGTCAAACTAATGAAAAACTGTTTTTT. The J gene is TRBJ1-4, the V gene TRBV5-8; 11 bases align to TRBD1. The CDR3 loop spans 17 amino acids. Germline CDR1 SGHTS, CDR2 YDEGEE. The junction had 6 bases not matched to a gene; V was cut back by 4 bases and J by 1 base. Complete variable domain (other parts from reference TRBV5-8 and TRBJ1-4): EAGVTQSPTHLIKTRGQQATLRCSPISGHTSVYWYQQALGLGLQFLLWYDEGEERNRGNFPPRFSGRQFPNYSSELNVNALELEDSALYLCASSLGQGGQTNEKLFFGSGTQLSVL.

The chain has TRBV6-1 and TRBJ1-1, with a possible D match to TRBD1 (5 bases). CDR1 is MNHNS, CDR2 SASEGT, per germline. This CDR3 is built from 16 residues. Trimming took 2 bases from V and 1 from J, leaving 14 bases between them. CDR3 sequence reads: CASSETPGGGNTEAFF. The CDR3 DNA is TGTGCCAGCAGTGAAACCCCCGGGGGGGGGAACACTGAAGCTTTCTTT.